The sequence of this TCR beta chain was determined in a study of blood T cell repertoires in COVID-19. As for the study in general: The study drew acute and convalescent COVID-19 samples from the United States, Italy and Spain. Sources were T cells, B-cell-depleted T cells, or PBMCs; the material itself was cDNA or gDNA.

Clones were read by immunoSEQ multiplex PCR, and TCRdb kept only the in-frame ones, dropping some. This sample carries some 200,000 clones, about 85% of them seen once, and the ten largest clones take around 10%. CDR1 and CDR2 (germline): SGHTA, FQGNSA. The CDR3 runs to 16 residues. V was clipped by 0 bases and J by 3 bases, with 14 bases between them. Sequenced sample: peripheral blood. The receptor comes from an elderly woman with acute or convalescent COVID-19. The chain employs TRBV7-2 and TRBJ1-1; D gene ambiguous. The CDR3 DNA reads as TGTGCCAGCAGCTTAGCGTGGCAGGCGGGCTACACTGAAGCTTTCTTT. It translates to CASSLAWQAGYTEAFF.